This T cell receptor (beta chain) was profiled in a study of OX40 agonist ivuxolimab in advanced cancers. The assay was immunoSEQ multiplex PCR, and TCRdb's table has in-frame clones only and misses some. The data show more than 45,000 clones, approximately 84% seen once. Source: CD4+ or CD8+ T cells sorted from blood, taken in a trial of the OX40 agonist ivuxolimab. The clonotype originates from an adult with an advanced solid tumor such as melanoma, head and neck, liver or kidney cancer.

The CDR3 DNA is TGTGCCAGCAGCTACACTATGAACACTGAAGCTTTCTTT. This translates into CASSYTMNTEAFF. The chain uses TRBV6-1 and TRBJ1-1, with unresolved D. The CDR3 is 13 residues long. Per germline, CDR1 MNHNS and CDR2 SASEGT. The V gene lost 6 bases and the J gene lost 0 bases, with 8 bases spanning the gap.